Only one count was recorded for the clone carrying this T cell receptor beta chain. The data belong to a study of blood T cell repertoires in COVID-19. Study-level information: The samples span acute and convalescent COVID-19 from the United States, Italy and Spain. T cells, B-cell-depleted T cells, or PBMCs supplied cDNA or gDNA.

Original handling: Nucleated cell counts were estimated from reference gene primer amplification. The repertoire was sequenced with immunoSEQ multiplex PCR; TCRdb's copy has only in-frame clones and lacks some. The V and J calls and clone size are taken from that table; D and trimming were inferred from the DNA. The table has 200,000 to 300,000 clones, under 90% seen once. V was shortened by 4 bases and J by 0 bases, with 10 bases between the two germline ends. This CDR3 is built from 14 residues. The V gene's germline CDR1 is SGHRS and CDR2 YFSETQ. The TCR sequence derives from a human donor in a cohort sampled during active COVID-19. The rearrangement joins TRBV5-1 to TRBJ1-1; no clear D gene. The sequencing input was peripheral blood. CDR3 nucleotide sequence: TGCGCCAGCAGCAAACAGATTCTGAACACTGAAGCTTTCTTT. As protein: CASSKQILNTEAFF.